Listed here is a single T cell receptor beta chain. Its antigen is not identified. Every sample had 1-10 million cryopreserved PBMC in it before DNA extraction. Germline loops: CDR1 SGHRS, CDR2 YFSETQ. This CDR3 contains 18 residues. The germline V and J ends were trimmed by 3 bases and 5 bases, with 26 bases remaining between them. The assay, immunoSEQ v3.0, was run at survey level. Only in-frame clones appear in the TCRdb table, and some are missing; sequencing was by immunoSEQ multiplex PCR. This repertoire shows more than 25,000 clones, 60% to 85% found once; its top ten account for approximately 10%. The record originates from a study of long-term antiretroviral therapy in people with HIV. Study-wide results and caveats: Upon ART, diversity increased but remained lower than transplant donor controls.

This clonotype was obtained from a man aged 25-40 years with HIV. The sequences come from unsorted PBMCs, collected 2.1 years after starting antiretroviral therapy. The chain recombines TRBV5-1 with TRBJ2-5, with a tentative D call TRBD2 (5 bases). For the CDR3, the DNA is TGCGCCAGCAGCTCGAGGCCTCTCGGGGTACCGAACGTCGAGACCCAGTACTTC. This sequence encodes CASSSRPLGVPNVETQYF.